The TCR beta chain under discussion was sequenced for a study of cytomegalovirus exposure and HLA in healthy donors. It was with 60 Vbeta and 13 Jbeta primers that the PCR ran. The data were produced by immunoSEQ multiplex PCR, yet TCRdb's version contains in-frame clones alone and is incomplete. This table holds approximately 160,000 clones, more than 70% found once. The germline gives CDR1 SGHTA, CDR2 FQGNSA. The CDR3 has 14 amino acids. J gave up 3 bases and V 5 bases, and 5 bases lay outside the gene matches. The chain is built from TRBV7-2 and TRBJ1-1; TRBD1 aligns across 8 bases. The material sequenced was PBMCs. The clonotype originates from a woman in her 50s in good health and CMV-seropositive. CDR3 DNA sequence: TGTGCCAGCAGCCCCACAGGGGGTTACACTGAAGCTTTCTTT. Translation: CASSPTGGYTEAFF.